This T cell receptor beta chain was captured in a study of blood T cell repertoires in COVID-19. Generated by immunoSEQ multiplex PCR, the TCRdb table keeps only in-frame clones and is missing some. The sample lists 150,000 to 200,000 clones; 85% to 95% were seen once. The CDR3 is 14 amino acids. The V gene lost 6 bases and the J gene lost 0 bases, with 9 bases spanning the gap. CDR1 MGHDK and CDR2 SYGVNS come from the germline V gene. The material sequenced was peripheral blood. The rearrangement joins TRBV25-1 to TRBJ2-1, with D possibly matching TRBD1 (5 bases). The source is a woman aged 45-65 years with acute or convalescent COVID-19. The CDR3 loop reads CASRDKGSYNEQFF. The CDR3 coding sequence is TGTGCCAGCAGGGACAAAGGCTCCTACAATGAGCAGTTCTTC. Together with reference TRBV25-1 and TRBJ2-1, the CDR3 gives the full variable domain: EADIYQTPRYLVIGTGKKITLECSQTMGHDKMYWYQQDPGMELHLIHYSYGVNSTEKGDLSSESTVSRIRTEHFPLTLESARPSHTSQYLCASRDKGSYNEQFFGPGTRLTVL.